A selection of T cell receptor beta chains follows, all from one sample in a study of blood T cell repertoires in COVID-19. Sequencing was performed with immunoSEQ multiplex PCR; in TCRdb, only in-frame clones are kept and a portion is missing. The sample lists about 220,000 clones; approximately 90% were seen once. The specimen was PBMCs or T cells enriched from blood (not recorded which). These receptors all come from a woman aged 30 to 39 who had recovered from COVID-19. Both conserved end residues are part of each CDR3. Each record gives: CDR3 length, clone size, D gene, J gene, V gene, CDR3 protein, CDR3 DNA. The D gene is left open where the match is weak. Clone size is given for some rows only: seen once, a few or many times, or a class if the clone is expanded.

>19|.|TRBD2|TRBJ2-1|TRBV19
CASSSRTSGAVSSYNEQFF
TGTGCCAGTAGTTCAAGGACTAGCGGGGCGGTAAGCTCCTACAATGAGCAGTTCTTC
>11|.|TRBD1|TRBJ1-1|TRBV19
CANRGGQGAFF
TGTGCCAACAGGGGTGGACAGGGAGCTTTCTTT
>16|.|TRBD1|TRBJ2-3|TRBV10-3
CAISVGQGQSTDTQYF
TGTGCCATCAGTGTAGGACAGGGGCAAAGCACAGATACGCAGTATTTT
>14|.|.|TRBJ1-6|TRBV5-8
CASSLGVTDSPLHF
TGTGCCAGCAGCTTGGGAGTAACAGATTCACCCCTCCACTTT
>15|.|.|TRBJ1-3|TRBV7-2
CASSADTYSGNTIYF
TGTGCCAGCAGCGCAGACACGTACTCTGGAAACACCATATATTTT
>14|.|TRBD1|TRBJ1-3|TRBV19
CASSITGGGNTIYF
TGTGCCAGTAGTATTACAGGGGGAGGAAACACCATATATTTT
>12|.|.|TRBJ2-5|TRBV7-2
CASRQGEETQYF
TGTGCCAGCCGACAAGGGGAAGAGACCCAGTACTTC
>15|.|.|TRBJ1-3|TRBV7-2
CASSLQGHSGNTIYF
TGTGCCAGCAGCTTACAGGGACACTCTGGAAACACCATATATTTT
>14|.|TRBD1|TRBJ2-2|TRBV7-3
CASSYDRGPGELFF
TGTGCCAGCAGCTACGACAGGGGTCCCGGGGAGCTGTTTTTT
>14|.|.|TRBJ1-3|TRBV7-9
CASSSSGAGNTIYF
TGTGCCAGCAGCTCATCGGGGGCTGGAAACACCATATATTTT
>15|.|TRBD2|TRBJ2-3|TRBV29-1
CSVVGTSRSTDTQYF
TGCAGCGTTGTAGGGACTAGCCGATCCACAGATACGCAGTATTTT
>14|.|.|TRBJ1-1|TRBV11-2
CASSGGTGGAEAFF
TGTGCCAGCAGCGGCGGAACAGGAGGGGCTGAAGCTTTCTTT
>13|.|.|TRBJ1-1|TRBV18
CASSPGGHTEAFF
TGTGCCAGCTCACCAGGCGGGCACACTGAAGCTTTCTTT
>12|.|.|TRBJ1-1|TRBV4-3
CASSQEGGRPFF
TGCGCCAGCAGCCAAGAGGGAGGACGTCCCTTCTTT
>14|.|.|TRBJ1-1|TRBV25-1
CASSEYLRETEAFF
TGTGCCAGCAGTGAATATCTCAGGGAAACTGAAGCTTTCTTT
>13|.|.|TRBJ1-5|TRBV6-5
CASMGGINQPQHF
TGTGCCAGCATGGGAGGGATCAATCAGCCCCAGCATTTT
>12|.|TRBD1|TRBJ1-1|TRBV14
CASSQLTGEPFF
TGTGCCAGCAGCCAGCTGACAGGGGAGCCTTTCTTT
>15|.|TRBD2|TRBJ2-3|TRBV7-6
CASSSTSGRTDTQYF
TGTGCCAGCAGCTCGACTAGCGGGCGGACAGATACGCAGTATTTT
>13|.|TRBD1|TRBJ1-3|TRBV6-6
CASSRSRDRETYF
TGTGCCAGCAGTCGATCTAGGGACAGGGAAACATATTTT
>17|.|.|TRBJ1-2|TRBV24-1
CATSDLRTTVANYGYTF
TGTGCCACCAGTGATTTGCGAACGACAGTAGCTAACTATGGCTACACCTTC
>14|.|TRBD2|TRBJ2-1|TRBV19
CASSNGGGHNEQFF
TGTGCCAGTAGTAACGGGGGGGGCCATAATGAGCAGTTCTTC
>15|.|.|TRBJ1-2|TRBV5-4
CASSLGPGVSYGYTF
TGTGCCAGCAGCTTAGGCCCTGGAGTGTCCTATGGCTACACCTTC
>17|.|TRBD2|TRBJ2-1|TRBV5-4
CASSSGPSGGQYNEQFF
TGTGCCAGCAGCTCGGGCCCTAGCGGGGGGCAATACAATGAGCAGTTCTTC
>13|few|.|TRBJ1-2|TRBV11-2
CASRPLGDYGYTF
TGTGCCAGCAGACCCCTCGGGGACTATGGCTACACCTTC